Sequencing of this T cell receptor beta chain was carried out in a study of T cells expressing NK-cell markers. In germline, CDR1 is SEHNR, CDR2 FQNEAQ (reference sequence). The CDR3 sequence is 15 residues long. From the 5' RACE reads, TCRdb lists one entry per CDR3 protein and no DNA. Its listing shows roughly 180,000 distinct CDR3 sequences. The genes are TRBV7-9 and TRBJ1-5; TCRdb gives TRBD1 as the D gene, but with no DNA this cannot be confirmed. What was sequenced was blood T cells: a sorted CD56 or NKG2C T cell subset, CD4+ or CD8+ T cells, or bulk PBMC T cells (not recorded which). This clonotype was obtained from a woman aged 18-70 years in good health. The CDR3 region is CASSLWTGEKQPQHF.